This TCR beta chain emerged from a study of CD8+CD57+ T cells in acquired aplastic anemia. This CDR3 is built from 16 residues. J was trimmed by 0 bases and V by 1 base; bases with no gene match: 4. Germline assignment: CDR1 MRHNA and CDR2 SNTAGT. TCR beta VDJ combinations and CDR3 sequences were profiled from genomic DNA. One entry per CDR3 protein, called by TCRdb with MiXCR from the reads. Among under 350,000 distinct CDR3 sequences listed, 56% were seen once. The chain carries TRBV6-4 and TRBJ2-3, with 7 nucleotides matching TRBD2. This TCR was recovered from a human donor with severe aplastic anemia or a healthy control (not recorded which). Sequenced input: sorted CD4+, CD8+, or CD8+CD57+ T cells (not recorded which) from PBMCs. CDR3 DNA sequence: TGTGCCAGCAGTGACTTTCTAGCGGCTAGCACAGATACGCAGTATTTT. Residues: CASSDFLAASTDTQYF.